This T cell receptor beta chain stems from a study of T cell responses to AZD1222 COVID-19 vaccine. Sequencing was performed with immunoSEQ multiplex PCR; in TCRdb, only in-frame clones are kept and a portion is missing. The sample has about 140,000 clones, around 91% seen once. General study findings and limits: Clonal diversity was possibly underestimated, and the donors were mostly white British, with more females.

Comments on this clone: Its specificity is not known.

The CDR3 covers 15 residues. Trimming removed 7 bases from V and 3 bases from J, with 19 bases in between. CDR1 is MNHEY and CDR2 is SVGAGI in the germline V gene. This receptor was obtained from an adult who received the AZD1222 COVID-19 vaccine. V and J are TRBV6-5 and TRBJ2-7; TRBD2 might be the D (6 bases). The sequences come from peripheral blood, collected 28 days after the second AZD1222 dose. The CDR3 spells CASTPLEGAYYEQYF. The CDR3 nucleotides are TGTGCCAGCACCCCCTTGGAGGGCGCTTACTACGAGCAGTACTTC.